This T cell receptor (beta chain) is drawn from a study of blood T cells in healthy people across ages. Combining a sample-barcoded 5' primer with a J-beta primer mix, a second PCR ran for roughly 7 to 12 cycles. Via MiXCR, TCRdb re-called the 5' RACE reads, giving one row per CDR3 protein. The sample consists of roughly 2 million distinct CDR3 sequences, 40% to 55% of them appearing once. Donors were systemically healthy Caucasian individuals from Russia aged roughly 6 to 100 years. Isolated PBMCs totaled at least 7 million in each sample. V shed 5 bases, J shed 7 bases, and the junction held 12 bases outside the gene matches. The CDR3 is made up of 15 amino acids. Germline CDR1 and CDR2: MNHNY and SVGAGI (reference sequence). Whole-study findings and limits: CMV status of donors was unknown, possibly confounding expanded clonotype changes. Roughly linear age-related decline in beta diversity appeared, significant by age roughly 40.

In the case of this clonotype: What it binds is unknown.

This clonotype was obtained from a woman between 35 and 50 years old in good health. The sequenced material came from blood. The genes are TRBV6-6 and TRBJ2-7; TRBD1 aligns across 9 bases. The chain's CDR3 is CASSPPVQGAKEQYF. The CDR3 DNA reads TGTGCCAGCAGTCCGCCGGTACAGGGGGCGAAAGAGCAGTACTTC.